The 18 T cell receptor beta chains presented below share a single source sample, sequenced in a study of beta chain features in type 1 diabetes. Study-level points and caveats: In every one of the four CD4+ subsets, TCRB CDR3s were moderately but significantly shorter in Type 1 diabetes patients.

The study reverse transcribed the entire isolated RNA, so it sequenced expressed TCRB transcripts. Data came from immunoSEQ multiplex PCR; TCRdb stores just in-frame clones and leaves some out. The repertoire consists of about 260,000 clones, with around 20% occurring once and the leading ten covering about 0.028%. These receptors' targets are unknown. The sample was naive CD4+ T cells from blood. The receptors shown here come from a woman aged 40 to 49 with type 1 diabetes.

The CDR3 DNA sequence: TGTGCCAGTAGCCGGACAGTTCTTTACGAGCAGTACTTC. Translated: CASSRTVLYEQYF. V and J are TRBV19 and TRBJ2-7, with TRBD1 as a possible D gene (6 bases). Trimming removed 6 bases at V and 4 bases at J, with 13 bases between. The CDR3 runs to 13 residues. Germline V gives CDR1 LNHDA, CDR2 SQIVND (reference sequence).

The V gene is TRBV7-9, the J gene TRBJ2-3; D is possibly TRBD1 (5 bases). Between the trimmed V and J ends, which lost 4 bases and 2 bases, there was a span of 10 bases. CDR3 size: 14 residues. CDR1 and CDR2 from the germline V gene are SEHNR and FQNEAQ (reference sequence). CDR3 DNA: TGTGCCAGCAGCTCAGACAGAAACACAGATACGCAGTATTTT. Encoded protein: CASSSDRNTDTQYF.

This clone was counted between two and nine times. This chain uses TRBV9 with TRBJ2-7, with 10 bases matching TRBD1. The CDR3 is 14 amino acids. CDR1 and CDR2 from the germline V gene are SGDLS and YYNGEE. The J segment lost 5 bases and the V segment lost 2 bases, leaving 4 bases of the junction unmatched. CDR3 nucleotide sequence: TGTGCCAGCAGCGTGGGACAGGGGCTCAACGAGCAGTACTTC. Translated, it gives CASSVGQGLNEQYF.

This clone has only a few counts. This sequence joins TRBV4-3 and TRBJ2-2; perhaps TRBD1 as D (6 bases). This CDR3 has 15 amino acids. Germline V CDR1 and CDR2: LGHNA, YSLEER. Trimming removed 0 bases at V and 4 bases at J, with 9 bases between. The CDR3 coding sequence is TGCGCCAGCAGCCAAGAACAGGGTATCACCGGGGAGCTGTTTTTT. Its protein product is CASSQEQGITGELFF.

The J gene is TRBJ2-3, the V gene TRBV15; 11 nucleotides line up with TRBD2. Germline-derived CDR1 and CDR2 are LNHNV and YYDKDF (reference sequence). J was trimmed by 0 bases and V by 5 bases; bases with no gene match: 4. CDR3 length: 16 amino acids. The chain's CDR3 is CATSAGLAESTDTQYF. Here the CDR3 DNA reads TGTGCCACCAGCGCGGGACTAGCGGAGAGCACAGATACGCAGTATTTT. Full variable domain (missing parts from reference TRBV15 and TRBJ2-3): DAMVIQNPRYQVTQFGKPVTLSCSQTLNHNVMYWYQQKSSQAPKLLFHYYDKDFNNEADTPDNFQSRRPNTSFCFLDIRSPGLGDTAMYLCATSAGLAESTDTQYFGPGTRLTVL.

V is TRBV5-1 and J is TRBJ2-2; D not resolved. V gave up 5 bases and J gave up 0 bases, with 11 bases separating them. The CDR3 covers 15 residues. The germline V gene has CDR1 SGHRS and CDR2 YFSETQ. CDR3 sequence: CASSLTPANTGELFF. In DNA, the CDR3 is TGCGCCAGCAGTTTGACGCCAGCGAACACCGGGGAGCTGTTTTTT.

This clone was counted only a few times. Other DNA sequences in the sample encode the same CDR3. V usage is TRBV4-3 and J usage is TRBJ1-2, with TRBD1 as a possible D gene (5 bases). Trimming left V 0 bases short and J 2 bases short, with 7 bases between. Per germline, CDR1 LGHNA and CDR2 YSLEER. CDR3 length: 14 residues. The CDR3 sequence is CASSQDQGNYGYTF. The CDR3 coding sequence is TGCGCCAGCAGCCAAGATCAGGGAAACTATGGCTACACCTTC.

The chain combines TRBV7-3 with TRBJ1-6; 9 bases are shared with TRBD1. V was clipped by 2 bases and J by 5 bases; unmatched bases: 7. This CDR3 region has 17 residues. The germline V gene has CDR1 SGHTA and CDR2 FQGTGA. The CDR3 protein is CASSLRDGTGNNSPLHF. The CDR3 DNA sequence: TGTGCCAGCAGCTTACGAGACGGGACAGGGAATAATTCACCCCTCCACTTT.

The CDR3 DNA reads as TGTGCCAGCACCATCCCTGAGGGCAGTCCCCTGTCCAATGAGCAGTTCTTC. Protein sequence: CASTIPEGSPLSNEQFF. J is TRBJ2-1 and V is TRBV28; D possibly corresponds to TRBD2 (5 bases). Trimming took 7 bases from V and 6 from J, leaving 25 bases between them. Germline lookup yields CDR1 MDHEN and CDR2 SYDVKM. The CDR3 is made up of 17 amino acids. The full variable domain, rest sourced from reference TRBV28 and TRBJ2-1, is DVKVTQSSRYLVKRTGEKVFLECVQDMDHENMFWYRQDPGLGLRLIYFSYDVKMKEKGDIPEGYSVSREKKERFSLILESASTNQTSMYLCASTIPEGSPLSNEQFFGPGTRLTVL.

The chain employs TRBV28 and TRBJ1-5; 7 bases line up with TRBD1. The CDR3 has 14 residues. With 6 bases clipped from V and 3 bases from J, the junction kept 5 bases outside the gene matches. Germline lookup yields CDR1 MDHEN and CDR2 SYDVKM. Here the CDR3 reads CASRPTGVNQPQHF. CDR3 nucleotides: TGTGCCAGCAGGCCCACAGGGGTCAATCAGCCCCAGCATTTT.

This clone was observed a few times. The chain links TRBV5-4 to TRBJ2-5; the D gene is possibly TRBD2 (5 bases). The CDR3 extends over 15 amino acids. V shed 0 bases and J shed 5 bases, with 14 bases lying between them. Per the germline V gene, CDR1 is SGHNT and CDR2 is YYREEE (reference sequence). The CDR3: CASSLVGRAGETQYF. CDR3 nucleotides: TGTGCCAGCAGCTTGGTTGGGCGGGCAGGCGAGACCCAGTACTTC.

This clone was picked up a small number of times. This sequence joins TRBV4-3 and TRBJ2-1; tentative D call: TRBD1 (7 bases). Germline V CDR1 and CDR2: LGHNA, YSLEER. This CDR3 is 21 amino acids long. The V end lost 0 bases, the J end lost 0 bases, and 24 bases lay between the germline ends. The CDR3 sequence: CASSQEETARGWDSSYNEQFF. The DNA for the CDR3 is TGCGCCAGCAGCCAAGAAGAAACAGCCCGGGGGTGGGACAGCTCCTACAATGAGCAGTTCTTC.

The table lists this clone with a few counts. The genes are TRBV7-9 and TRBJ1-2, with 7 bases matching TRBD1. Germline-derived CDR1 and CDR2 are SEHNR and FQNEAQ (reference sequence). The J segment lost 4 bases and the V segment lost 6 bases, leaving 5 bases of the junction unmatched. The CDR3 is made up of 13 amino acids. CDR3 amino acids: CASRTGAGYGYTF. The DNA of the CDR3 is TGTGCCAGCAGAACAGGGGCGGGCTATGGCTACACCTTC.

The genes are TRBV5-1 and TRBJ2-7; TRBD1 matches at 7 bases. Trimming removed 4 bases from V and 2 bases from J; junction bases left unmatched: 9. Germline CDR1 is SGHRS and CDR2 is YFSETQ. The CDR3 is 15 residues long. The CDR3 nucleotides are TGCGCCAGCAGCCTACCGGGACAGTTAGCCTACGAGCAGTACTTC. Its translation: CASSLPGQLAYEQYF.

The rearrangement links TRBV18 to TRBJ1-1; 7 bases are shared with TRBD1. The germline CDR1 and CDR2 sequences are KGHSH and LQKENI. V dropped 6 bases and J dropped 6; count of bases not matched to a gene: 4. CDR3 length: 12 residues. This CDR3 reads CASSPRGAEAFF. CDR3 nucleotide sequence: TGTGCCAGCTCTCCCAGGGGGGCTGAAGCTTTCTTT. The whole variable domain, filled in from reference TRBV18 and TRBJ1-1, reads NAGVMQNPRHLVRRRGQEARLRCSPMKGHSHVYWYRQLPEEGLKFMVYLQKENIIDESGMPKERFSAEFPKEGPSILRIQQVVRGDSAAYFCASSPRGAEAFFGQGTRLTVV.

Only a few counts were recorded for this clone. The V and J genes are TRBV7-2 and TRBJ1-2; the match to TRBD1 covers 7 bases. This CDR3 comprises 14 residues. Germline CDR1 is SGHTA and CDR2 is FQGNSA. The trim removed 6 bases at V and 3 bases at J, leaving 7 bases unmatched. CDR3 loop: CASRKTGTDYGYTF. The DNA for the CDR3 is TGTGCCAGCAGGAAGACAGGGACCGACTATGGCTACACCTTC.

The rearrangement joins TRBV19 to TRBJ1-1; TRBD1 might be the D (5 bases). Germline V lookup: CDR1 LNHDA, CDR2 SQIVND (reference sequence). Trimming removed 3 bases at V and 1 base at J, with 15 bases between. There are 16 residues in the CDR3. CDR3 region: CASSIDSFGGNTEAFF. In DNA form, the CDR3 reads TGTGCCAGTAGTATTGACAGTTTCGGGGGGAACACTGAAGCTTTCTTT.

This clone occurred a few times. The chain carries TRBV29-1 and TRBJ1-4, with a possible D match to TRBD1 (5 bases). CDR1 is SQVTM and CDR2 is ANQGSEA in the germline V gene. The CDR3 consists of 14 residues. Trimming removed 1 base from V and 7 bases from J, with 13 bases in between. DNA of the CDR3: TGCAGCGTTGAAGTAGGAGGGGCATCTGAAAAACTGTTTTTT. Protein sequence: CSVEVGGASEKLFF.